This T cell receptor (beta chain) was profiled in a study of blood T cell repertoires in COVID-19. Study-level background: PBMCs, B-cell-depleted T cells, or T cells provided the cDNA or gDNA that made up the material.

The CDR3 is 16 residues long. The V gene end was trimmed by 5 bases and the J gene end by 1 base; junction bases not matched to a gene: 4. Germline CDR1 and CDR2: LNHDA and SQIVND (reference sequence). In the authors' workflow: Quantification of nucleated cells was approximated via reference gene primer amplification. Data came from immunoSEQ multiplex PCR; TCRdb stores just in-frame clones and leaves some out. The DNA was the basis for D and trimming; V, J and clone size are from that table. The data show about 200,000 clones, around 80% seen once. This TCR was sampled from a woman aged 40 to 50 with acute or convalescent COVID-19. This chain uses TRBV19 with TRBJ1-5; TRBD1 matches at 11 bases. The sequencing input was peripheral blood. The CDR3 loop reads CASSPGTGGSNQPQHF. The CDR3, as DNA: TGTGCCAGTAGTCCCGGGACAGGGGGAAGCAATCAGCCCCAGCATTTT.